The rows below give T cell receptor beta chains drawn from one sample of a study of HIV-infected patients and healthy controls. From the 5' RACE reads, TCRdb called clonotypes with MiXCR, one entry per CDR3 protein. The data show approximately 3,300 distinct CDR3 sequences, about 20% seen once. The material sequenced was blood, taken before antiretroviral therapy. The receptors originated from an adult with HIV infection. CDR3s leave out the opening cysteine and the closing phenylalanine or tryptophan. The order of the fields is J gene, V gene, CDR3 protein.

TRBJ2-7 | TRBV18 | DSSLTGGPEQY
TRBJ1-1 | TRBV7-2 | ASSSRTGNTEAF
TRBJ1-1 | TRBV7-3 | ASSLGQNTEAF
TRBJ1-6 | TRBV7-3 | ASSLEGFISNSPLH
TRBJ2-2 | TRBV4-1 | ASSQGGGRPGELF
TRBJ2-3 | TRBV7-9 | ASSPERDTDTQY
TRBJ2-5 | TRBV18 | ASSPTGTGGIKTQY
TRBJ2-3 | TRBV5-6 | DSSPGNGDTQY
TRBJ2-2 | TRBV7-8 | ASSSLGLRTGELF
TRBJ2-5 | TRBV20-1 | SAFRGETQY
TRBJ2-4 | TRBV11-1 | ASSLGHLAKNIQY
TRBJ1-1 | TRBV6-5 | ASSYSDRQGRNTEAF
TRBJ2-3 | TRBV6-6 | ASSYGRLAGYTDTQY
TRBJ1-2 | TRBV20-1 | SASSQGYGYT
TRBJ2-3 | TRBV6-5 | ATSYGAFTDTQY
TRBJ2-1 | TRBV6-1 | ASILGNDYNEQF
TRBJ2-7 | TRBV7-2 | ASSLEGRGSGVVY
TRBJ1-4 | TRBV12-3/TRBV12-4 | ASSLQGNEKLF
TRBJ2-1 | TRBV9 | ASRGPGTYNEQF
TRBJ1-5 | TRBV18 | ASSPQRDQPQH
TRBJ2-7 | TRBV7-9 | ASRSSTGAQAYEQY
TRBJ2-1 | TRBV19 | ASSPGPRQF
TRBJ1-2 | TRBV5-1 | ASSTTTAHYGYT
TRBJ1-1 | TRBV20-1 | SAQMEGGRAF
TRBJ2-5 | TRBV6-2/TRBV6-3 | ASSTLFAETQY
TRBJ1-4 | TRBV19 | ASSRDRTNEKLF
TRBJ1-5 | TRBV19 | ASSLQVNQPQH
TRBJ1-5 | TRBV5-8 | ASSVLGKGMRLRGDSNQPQH
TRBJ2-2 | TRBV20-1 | SANALEGAGFTGELF
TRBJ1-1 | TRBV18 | ASSPGQGGFEAF
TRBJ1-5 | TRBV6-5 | ASSYLLGSNQPQH
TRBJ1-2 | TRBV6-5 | ASSSHRQGGGYT
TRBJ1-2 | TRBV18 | ASSPAAPDETT
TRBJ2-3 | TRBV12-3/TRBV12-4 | ASLTRRQGRGEDTQY
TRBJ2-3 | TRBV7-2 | ASSRTGGTDTQY
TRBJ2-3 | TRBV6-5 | ASSRRLAGAPDTQY
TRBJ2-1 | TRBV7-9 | ASRGAFHNNEQF
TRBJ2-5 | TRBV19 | ASRLQGGTQY
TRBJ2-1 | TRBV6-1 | ASSPRAGGYNEQF
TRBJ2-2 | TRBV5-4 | ASSPSYGNTGELF
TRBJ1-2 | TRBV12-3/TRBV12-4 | ASSPQGTANYGYT
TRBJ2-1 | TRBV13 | ASSSLVGQGAQSEQF
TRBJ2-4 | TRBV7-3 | ASSLRRGGIQY
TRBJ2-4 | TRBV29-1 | SVEDLGHPKNIQY
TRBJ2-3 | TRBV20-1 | SARDIQTTSTDTQY
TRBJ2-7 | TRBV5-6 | ASSLEQAPYEQY
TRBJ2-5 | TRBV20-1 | SARSSGGFQETQY
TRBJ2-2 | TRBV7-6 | ASSLEGSGNTGELF
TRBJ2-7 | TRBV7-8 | ASSLRQNYEQY
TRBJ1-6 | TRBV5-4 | ASSLSGTGSSPLH